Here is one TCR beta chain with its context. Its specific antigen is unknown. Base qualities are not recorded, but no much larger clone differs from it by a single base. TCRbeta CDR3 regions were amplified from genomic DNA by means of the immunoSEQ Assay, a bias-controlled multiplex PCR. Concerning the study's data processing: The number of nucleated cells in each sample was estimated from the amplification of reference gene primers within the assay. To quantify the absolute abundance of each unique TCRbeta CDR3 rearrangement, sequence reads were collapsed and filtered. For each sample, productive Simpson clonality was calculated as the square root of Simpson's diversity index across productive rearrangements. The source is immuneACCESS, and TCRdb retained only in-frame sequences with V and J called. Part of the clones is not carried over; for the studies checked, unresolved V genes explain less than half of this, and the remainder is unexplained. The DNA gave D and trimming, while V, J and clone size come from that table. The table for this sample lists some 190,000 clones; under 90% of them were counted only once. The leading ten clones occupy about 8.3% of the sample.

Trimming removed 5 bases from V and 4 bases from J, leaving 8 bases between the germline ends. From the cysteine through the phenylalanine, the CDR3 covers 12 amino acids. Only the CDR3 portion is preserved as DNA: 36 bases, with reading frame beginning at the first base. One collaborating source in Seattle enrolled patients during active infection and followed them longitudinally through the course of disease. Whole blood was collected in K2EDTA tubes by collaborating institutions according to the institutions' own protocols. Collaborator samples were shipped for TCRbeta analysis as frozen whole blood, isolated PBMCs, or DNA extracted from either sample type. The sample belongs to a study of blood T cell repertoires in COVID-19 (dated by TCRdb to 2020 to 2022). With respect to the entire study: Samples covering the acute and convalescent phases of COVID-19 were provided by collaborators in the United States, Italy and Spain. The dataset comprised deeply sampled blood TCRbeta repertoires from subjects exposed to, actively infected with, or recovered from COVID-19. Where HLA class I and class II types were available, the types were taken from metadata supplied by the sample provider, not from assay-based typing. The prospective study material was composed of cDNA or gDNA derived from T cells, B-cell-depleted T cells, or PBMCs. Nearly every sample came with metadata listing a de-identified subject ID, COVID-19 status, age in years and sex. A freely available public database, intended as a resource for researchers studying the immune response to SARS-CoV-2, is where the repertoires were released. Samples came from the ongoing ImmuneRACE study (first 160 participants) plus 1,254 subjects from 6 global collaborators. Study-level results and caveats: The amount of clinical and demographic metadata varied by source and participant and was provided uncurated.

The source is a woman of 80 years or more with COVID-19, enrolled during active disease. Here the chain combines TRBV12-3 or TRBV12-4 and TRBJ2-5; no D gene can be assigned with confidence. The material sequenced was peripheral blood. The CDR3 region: CASSHSTETQYF. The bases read TGTGCCAGCAGTCACAGCACAGAGACCCAGTACTTC.